The present T cell receptor beta chain was sequenced within a study of esophageal squamous cell carcinoma tumors (dated by TCRdb to the early 2020s). A note on the overall study: Principal component analysis with K-means clustering of immunohistochemical values for T-cell and checkpoint markers was used to divide patients into immuno relation high and low groups. The 9 to 11 cases yielded about 1.5 million total TCRalpha reads and approximately 1.3 million total TCRbeta reads, and approximately 32,000 and 35,000 of those reads, respectively, were unique. The study was designed to assess TCR repertoire diversity and shared TCR repertoires of T cells within the tumor environment of esophageal squamous cell carcinoma. The wider cohort included 53 esophageal squamous cell carcinoma patients in Japan who were treated with surgery, of whom around 21 were high and 32 were low immuno relation cases. TCR sequencing covered approximately 10 patients: five randomly selected high immuno relation cases and five background-matched low immuno relation cases. Points the paper makes about the study in general: Since the TCRalpha and TCRbeta chains were sequenced separately, neither the chain pairing nor the recognized antigens could be determined. Because TCRalphabeta repertoire variation was large, shared V|J recombination candidates may have been selected by chance. The high immuno relation group had higher significant repertoire counts, although the two groups did not differ in total TCR repertoire counts. Approximately 30 TRAV|TRAJ and fewer than 25 TRBV|TRBJ combinations appeared shared among high immuno relation cases, including TRAV13-1|TRAJ22 and TRBV7-9|TRBJ2-7. Of the roughly 10 cases, a few showed one dominant TCRalpha VJ recombination along with apparently reduced TCRalpha diversity. TCR repertoire analysis included only a few cases, and CDR3 clonotype-level investigation was not performed.

Reading from cysteine to phenylalanine, the CDR3 counts 16 amino acids. The DNA shown is the 48-base CDR3, in frame from base 1. CDR1 and CDR2, looked up from the germline V gene (reference sequence), are MNHNY and SVGAGI. V loses 5 bases of germline sequence and J loses 0 bases, and the interval between the two ends is 11 bases. Patients who received neoadjuvant chemotherapy or who lacked clinical information were excluded from enrollment. The TCR-sequenced cases shown were male and underwent subtotal esophagectomy with 2- or 3-field lymphadenectomy. RNA was extracted from bulk tumor tissue sections with a Qiagen AllPrep kit, without T-cell sorting. Until RNA extraction, small sections of tumor tissue removed at surgery were kept in RNAlater reagent at -80 degrees C. The library was made by 5' RACE. The PCR step used KAPA HiFi along with constant-region primers for TCRalpha or TCRbeta and a P20EA primer, and a nested second PCR with CA2 or CB2 followed. TCR genes were amplified by unbiased adaptor ligation RT-PCR, with reverse transcription by Superscript III and a polyT18-containing BSL-18E primer. Following second-strand synthesis and blunting, the P10EA/P20EA adaptor was ligated to the 5' end of the cDNA, and NotI digestion was then performed. The first and second PCRs ran around 20 cycles of 98°C for 20 s, 65°C for 30 s and 72°C for 1 min. Amplicons were indexed with the Nextera XT Index kit v2 Set A, pooled equimolarly and quantified on a Qubit 2.0 Fluorometer. Sequencing used the Illumina MiSeq platform with 2x300 bp paired-end reads. The source study handled its data this way. Reads were assigned to V and J genes by highest identity to IMGT reference sequences using Repertoire Genesis software ver.1.0. CDR3 was defined as the region from Cys104 to Phe118 plus Gly119 and was translated, and unique sequence reads were defined by distinct V, J and CDR3 amino acids. Shared V|J combinations were selected when significance was reached in both a Fisher's exact test in edgeR and a Mann Whitney U test. After singletons were removed and 500 repertoire combinations were bootstrapped, the repertoire dissimilarity index was calculated using the R rdi package. TCRdb redid the processing of the public reads, applying fastp at Q25 and MiXCR, and retained in-frame beta chains. Each CDR3 protein gets just one entry, which takes the most common genes and DNA from the rows behind it. TCRdb's processing, not the study's, gives the V and J calls here. The sample's table lists a count of roughly 81 distinct CDR3 sequences.

By share, this clonotype ranks as large (0.1 to 1%). What antigen it recognizes has not been identified. No base qualities exist here, and no much larger clone lies one base off it. The clonotype was recovered from a man between 45 and 85 years old with esophageal squamous cell carcinoma. Recombination joined TRBV6-6 with TRBJ2-6; the D segment might be TRBD1 or TRBD2, since each matches 5 bases. Material for sequencing was tumor tissue. Read as DNA, the sequence is TGTGCCAGCAGTAGGGACGGCTACTCTGGGGCCAACGTCCTGACTTTC. It specifies CASSRDGYSGANVLTF.